This TCR beta chain appears in the sequencing data of a study of persistence of HIV-infected CD4 T cells. Study overall: A couple of participants gave one leukapheresis sample; others gave up to roughly 180 mL blood repeatedly. Findings and limits, study-wide: Compared with CD3/CD28-stimulated cells, CMV- and Gag-responding cells showed lower TCRbeta richness.

Stimulation used about 10 ug/mL lysate from CMV-infected fibroblasts. CD40L-negative CD69-negative CD45RO-high memory CD4+ T cells were sorted as populations depleted of antigen-responding cells. Anti-CD28/CD49d costimulation, CD40-blocking antibody and enfuvirtide were given to CD8-depleted PBMCs for roughly 19 hours. As to this clone: Antigen unknown.

This was the immunoSEQ version 4 assay in survey mode. Genomic DNA was diluted to around 10 ng/uL, up to roughly 1 ug per sample. Measured with immunoSEQ multiplex PCR; TCRdb has only the in-frame clones, and not every one. Of some 30,000 clones in the sample, over 65% were seen once. Between the trimmed V and J ends, which lost 4 bases and 0 bases, there was a span of 9 bases. The CDR3 is 14 amino acids. Germline-derived CDR1 and CDR2 are LGHDT and YNNKEL (reference sequence). The chain employs TRBV3-1 (or the pseudogene TRBV3-2) and TRBJ1-1; D is perhaps TRBD1 (6 bases). This TCR was sampled from an adult woman with HIV who was CMV-seropositive. Sequenced material: CD4+ T cells sorted from PBMCs after roughly 19-hour stimulation, taken from a patient who received antiretroviral therapy. In nucleotides, the CDR3 is TGTGCCAGCAGCCCTGACAGGTTGAACACTGAAGCTTTCTTT. Protein product: CASSPDRLNTEAFF.